This T cell receptor beta chain stems from a study of T cells after yellow fever vaccination. Template-switching 5'RACE yielded the TCR cDNA; a universal primer site and UMIs were added in the process. Using its own MiXCR run on the 5' RACE reads, TCRdb lists one record per CDR3 protein. The sample holds about 630,000 distinct CDR3 sequences; 9% to 15% are singletons and the top ten take under 15%. CDR1 DFQATT and CDR2 SNEGSKA come from the germline V gene (reference sequence). The CDR3 runs to 14 residues. The V and J ends lost 6 bases and 0 bases, in that order; junction bases with no gene match: 6. This clonotype occurred a few times. The antigen is undetermined. Study-level points and caveats: Of the clonotypes, a small share occurred in both CD4 and CD8 compartments. Most primary-vaccination clones recurred post-booster (approximately 95% CD4, around 86% CD8).

The clonotype comes from a man aged 25-40 years who received the YFV17D yellow fever vaccine. The material was PBMCs, obtained on the day of the yellow fever booster vaccination. The chain joins TRBV20-1 to TRBJ2-3; TRBD2 agrees at 7 bases. The CDR3, as DNA: TGCAGTGCGGCCTGGGAGGGAAGCACAGATACGCAGTATTTT. This sequence encodes CSAAWEGSTDTQYF.